This record covers a single TCR beta chain. The data were produced by immunoSEQ multiplex PCR, yet TCRdb's version contains in-frame clones alone and is incomplete. The repertoire holds some 210,000 clones, with approximately 84% as singletons. The entry originates in a study of blood T cell repertoires in COVID-19. Study-wide background: From T cells, B-cell-depleted T cells, or PBMCs came the material, which was cDNA or gDNA.

The receptor's source is a woman in her 70s with active or convalescent COVID-19. The sample comprised peripheral blood.

CDR3 sequence: CASELERGNIQYF. CDR3 DNA: TGCGCCAGCGAGTTGGAGCGCGGAAACATTCAGTACTTC. The gene calls are TRBV10-2 and TRBJ2-4; D gene uncertain. Per germline, CDR1 WSHSY and CDR2 SAAADI. This CDR3 is 13 amino acids long. V dropped 8 bases and J dropped 6 bases, with 14 bases sitting between them.